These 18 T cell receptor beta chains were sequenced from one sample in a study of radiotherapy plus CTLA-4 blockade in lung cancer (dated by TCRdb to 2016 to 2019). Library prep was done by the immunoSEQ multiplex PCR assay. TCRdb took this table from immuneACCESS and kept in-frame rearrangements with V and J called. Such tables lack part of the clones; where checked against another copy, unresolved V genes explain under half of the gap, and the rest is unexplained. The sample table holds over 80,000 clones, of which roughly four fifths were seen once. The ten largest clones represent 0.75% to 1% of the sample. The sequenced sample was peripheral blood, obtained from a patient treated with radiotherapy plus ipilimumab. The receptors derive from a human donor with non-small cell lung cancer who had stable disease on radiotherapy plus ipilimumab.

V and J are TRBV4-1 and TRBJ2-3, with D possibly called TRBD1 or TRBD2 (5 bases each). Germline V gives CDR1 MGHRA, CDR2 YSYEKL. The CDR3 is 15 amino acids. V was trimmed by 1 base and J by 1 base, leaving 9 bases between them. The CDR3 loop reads CASSQGGGRTDTQYF. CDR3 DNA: TGCGCCAGCAGCCAAGGTGGGGGTCGCACAGATACGCAGTATTTT.

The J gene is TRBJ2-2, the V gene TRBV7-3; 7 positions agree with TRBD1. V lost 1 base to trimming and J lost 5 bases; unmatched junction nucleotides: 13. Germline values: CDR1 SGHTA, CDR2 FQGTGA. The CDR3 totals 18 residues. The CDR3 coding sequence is TGTGCCAGCAGCTTAATTCGCGGACTCGGGACAGCTACCGGGGAGCTGTTTTTT. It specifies CASSLIRGLGTATGELFF. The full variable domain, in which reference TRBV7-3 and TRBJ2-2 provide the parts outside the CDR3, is GAGVSQTPSNKVTEKGKYVELRCDPISGHTALYWYRQSLGQGPEFLIYFQGTGAADDSGLPNDRFFAVRPEGSVSTLKIQRTERGDSAVYLCASSLIRGLGTATGELFFGEGSRLTVL.

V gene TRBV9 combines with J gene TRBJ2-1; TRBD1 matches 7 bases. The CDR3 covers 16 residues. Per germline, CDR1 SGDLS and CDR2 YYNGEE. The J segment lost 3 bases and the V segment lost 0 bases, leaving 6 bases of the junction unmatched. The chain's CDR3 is CASSVEGTAIYNEQFF. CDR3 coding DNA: TGTGCCAGCAGCGTAGAGGGGACAGCCATCTACAATGAGCAGTTCTTC.

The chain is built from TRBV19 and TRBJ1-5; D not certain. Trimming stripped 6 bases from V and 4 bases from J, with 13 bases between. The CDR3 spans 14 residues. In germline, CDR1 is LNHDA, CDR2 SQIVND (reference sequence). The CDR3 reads CASRRMQVNQPQHF. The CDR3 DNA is TGTGCCAGTAGAAGGATGCAGGTTAATCAGCCCCAGCATTTT.

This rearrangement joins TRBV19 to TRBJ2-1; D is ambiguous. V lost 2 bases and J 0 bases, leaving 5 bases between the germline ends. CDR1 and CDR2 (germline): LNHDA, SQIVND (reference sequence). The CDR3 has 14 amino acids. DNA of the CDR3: TGTGCCAGTAGTATATCCAGCTCCTACAATGAGCAGTTCTTC. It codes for CASSISSSYNEQFF.

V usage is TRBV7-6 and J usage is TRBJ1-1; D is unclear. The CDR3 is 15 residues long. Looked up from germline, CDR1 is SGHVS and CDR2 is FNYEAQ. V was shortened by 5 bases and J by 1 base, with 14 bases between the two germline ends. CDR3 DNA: TGTGCCAGCAGCCAAAACAGAGTTGCGAACACTGAAGCTTTCTTT. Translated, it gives CASSQNRVANTEAFF.

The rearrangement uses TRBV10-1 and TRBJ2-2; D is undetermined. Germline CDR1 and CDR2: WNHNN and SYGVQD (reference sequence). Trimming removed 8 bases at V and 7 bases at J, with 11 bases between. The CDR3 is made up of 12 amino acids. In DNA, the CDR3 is TGCGCCAGCTTAGGAGATGGCGGGGAGCTGTTTTTT. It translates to CASLGDGGELFF.

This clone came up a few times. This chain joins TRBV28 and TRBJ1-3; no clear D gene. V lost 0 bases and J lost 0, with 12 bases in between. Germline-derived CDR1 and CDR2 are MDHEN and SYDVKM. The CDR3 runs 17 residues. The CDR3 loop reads CASSLWGRTNSGNTIYF. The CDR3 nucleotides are TGTGCCAGCAGTTTATGGGGCAGGACTAACTCTGGAAACACCATATATTTT.

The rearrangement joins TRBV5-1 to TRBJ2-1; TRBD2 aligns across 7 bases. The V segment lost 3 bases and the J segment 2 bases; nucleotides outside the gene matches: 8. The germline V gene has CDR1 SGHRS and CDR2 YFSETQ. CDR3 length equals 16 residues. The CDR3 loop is CASSWGGGSAYNEQFF. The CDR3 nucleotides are TGCGCCAGCAGCTGGGGGGGTGGTTCTGCCTACAATGAGCAGTTCTTC.

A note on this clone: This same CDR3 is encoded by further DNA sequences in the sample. The CDR3 loop is CASSLVLDGNQPQHF. The CDR3 DNA follows: TGTGCCAGCAGCTTAGTCCTGGACGGCAATCAGCCCCAGCATTTT. This chain connects TRBV7-8 to TRBJ1-5; no reliable D call. The CDR3 is made up of 15 amino acids. The germline V gene has CDR1 SGHVS and CDR2 FQNEAQ. Trimming stripped 1 base from V and 2 bases from J, with 9 bases between.

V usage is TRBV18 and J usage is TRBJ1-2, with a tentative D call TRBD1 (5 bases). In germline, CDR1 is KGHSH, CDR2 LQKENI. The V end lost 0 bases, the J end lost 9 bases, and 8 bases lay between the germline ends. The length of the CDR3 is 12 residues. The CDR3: CASSPPGTSYTF. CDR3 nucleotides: TGTGCCAGCTCACCACCAGGGACGAGCTACACCTTC.

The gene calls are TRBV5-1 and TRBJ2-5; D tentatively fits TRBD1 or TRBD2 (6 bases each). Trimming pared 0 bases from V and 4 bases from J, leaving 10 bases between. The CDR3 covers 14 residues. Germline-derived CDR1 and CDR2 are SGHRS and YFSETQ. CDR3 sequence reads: CASSLEGEAETQYF. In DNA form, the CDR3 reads TGCGCCAGCAGCTTGGAGGGGGAGGCAGAGACCCAGTACTTC.

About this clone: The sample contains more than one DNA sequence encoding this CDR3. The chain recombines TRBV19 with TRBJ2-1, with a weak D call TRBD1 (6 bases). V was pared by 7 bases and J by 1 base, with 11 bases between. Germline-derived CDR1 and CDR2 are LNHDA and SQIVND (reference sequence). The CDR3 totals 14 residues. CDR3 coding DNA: TGTGCCAGTACTACAGGGCGTTCCTACAATGAGCAGTTCTTC. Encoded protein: CASTTGRSYNEQFF.

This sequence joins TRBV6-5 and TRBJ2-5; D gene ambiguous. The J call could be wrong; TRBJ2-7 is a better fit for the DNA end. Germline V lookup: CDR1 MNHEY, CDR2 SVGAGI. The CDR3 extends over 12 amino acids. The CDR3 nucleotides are TGTGCCAGCCGTGACACGAACTACGAGCAGTACTTC. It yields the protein CASRDTNYEQYF.

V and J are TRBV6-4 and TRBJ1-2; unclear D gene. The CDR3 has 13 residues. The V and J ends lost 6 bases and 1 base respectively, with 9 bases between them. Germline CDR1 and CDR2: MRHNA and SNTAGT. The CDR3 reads CASRIEVNYGYTF. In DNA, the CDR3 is TGTGCCAGCAGAATCGAAGTTAACTATGGCTACACCTTC.

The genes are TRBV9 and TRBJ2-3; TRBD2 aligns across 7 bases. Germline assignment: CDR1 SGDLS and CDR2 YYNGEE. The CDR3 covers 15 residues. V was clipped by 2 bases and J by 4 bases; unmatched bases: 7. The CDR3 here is CASSVQRGFADTQYF. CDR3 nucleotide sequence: TGTGCCAGCAGCGTCCAGCGGGGTTTCGCAGATACGCAGTATTTT. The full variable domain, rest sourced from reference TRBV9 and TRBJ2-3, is DSGVTQTPKHLITATGQRVTLRCSPRSGDLSVYWYQQSLDQGLQFLIQYYNGEERAKGNILERFSAQQFPDLHSELNLSSLELGDSALYFCASSVQRGFADTQYFGPGTRLTVL.

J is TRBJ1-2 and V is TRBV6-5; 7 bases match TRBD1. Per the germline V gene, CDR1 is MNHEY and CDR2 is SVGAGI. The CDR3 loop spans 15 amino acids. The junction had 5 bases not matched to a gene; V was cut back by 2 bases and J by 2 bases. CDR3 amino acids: CASSYPAGGNYGYTF. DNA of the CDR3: TGTGCCAGCAGTTACCCAGCAGGGGGAAACTATGGCTACACCTTC.

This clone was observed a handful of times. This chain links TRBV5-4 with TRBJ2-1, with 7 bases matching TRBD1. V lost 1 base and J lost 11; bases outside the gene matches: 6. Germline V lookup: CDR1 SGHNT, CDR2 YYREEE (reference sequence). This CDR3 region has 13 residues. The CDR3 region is CASSLSGTDKQFF. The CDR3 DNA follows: TGTGCCAGCAGCTTGTCTGGGACAGATAAGCAGTTCTTC.